These 20 T cell receptor beta chains came from one sample sequenced in a study of blood T cell repertoires in COVID-19. The data were produced by immunoSEQ multiplex PCR, yet TCRdb's version contains in-frame clones alone and is incomplete. The table records under 300,000 clones, around four fifths of them present only once. The specimen was peripheral blood. These receptors were taken from a woman in her thirties or forties with active or convalescent COVID-19.

This clone was counted between two and nine times. The chain combines TRBV6-5 with TRBJ1-5; 10 bases fit TRBD1. CDR1 and CDR2 from the germline V gene are MNHEY and SVGAGI. This CDR3 spans 13 amino acids. With 7 bases clipped from V and 7 bases from J, the junction kept 4 bases outside the gene matches. CDR3: CASTGTGVQPQHF. CDR3 DNA sequence: TGTGCCAGCACCGGGACAGGGGTACAGCCCCAGCATTTT.

V gene TRBV6-6 combines with J gene TRBJ1-5, with 7 positions matching TRBD1. CDR3 length equals 16 residues. Looked up from germline, CDR1 is MNHNY and CDR2 is SVGAGI (reference sequence). V dropped 2 bases and J dropped 3; count of bases not matched to a gene: 7. The CDR3 DNA sequence: TGTGCCAGCAGTTACGCAGGGGGTCTAGTCAATCAGCCCCAGCATTTT. Encoded protein: CASSYAGGLVNQPQHF.

The chain is built from TRBV10-3 and TRBJ1-4; 11 nucleotides agree with TRBD1. V shed 2 bases, J shed 7 bases, and the junction held 3 bases outside the gene matches. Germline loops: CDR1 ENHRY, CDR2 SYGVKD. The CDR3 is 15 amino acids. The CDR3 region is CAISEGTGGAEKLFF. Written as DNA, the CDR3 is TGTGCCATCAGTGAGGGGACAGGGGGTGCTGAAAAACTGTTTTTT.

The genes are TRBV7-2 and TRBJ2-5; 10 bases align to TRBD2. Germline CDR1 reads SGHTA; CDR2 reads FQGNSA. V was pared by 3 bases and J by 5 bases, with 6 bases of the junction left unmatched. The CDR3 consists of 15 residues. The CDR3 region has the DNA TGTGCCAGCAGCTTCAGCGGGGGGGCCGGGGAGACCCAGTACTTC. It encodes CASSFSGGAGETQYF.

The chain's CDR3 is CATSGTGYGYTF. As DNA, the CDR3 is TGTGCCACCAGTGGGACAGGGTATGGCTACACCTTC. The chain joins TRBV24-1 to TRBJ1-2, with 8 bases that match TRBD1. The V segment lost 5 bases and the J segment 5 bases; nucleotides outside the gene matches: 0. This CDR3 contains 12 residues. Germline V gene sequence: CDR1 KGHDR, CDR2 SFDVKD.

V gene TRBV30 combines with J gene TRBJ1-5; D is unclear. CDR3 length: 18 residues. Germline loops: CDR1 GTSNPN, CDR2 SVGIG (reference sequence). Deletions cut 1 base from V and 2 bases from J, with 21 bases between. In DNA, the CDR3 is TGTGCCTGGAGTGAAATTACCGGGATCCCCGTCGGCAATCAGCCCCAGCATTTT. Amino acids: CAWSEITGIPVGNQPQHF.

The rearrangement links TRBV30 to TRBJ1-2; D is undetermined. The CDR3 is made up of 15 amino acids. V lost 2 bases to trimming and J lost 3 bases, with 16 bases between them. The germline CDR1 and CDR2 sequences are GTSNPN and SVGIG (reference sequence). The chain's CDR3 is CAWSRYNADYYGYTF. DNA for the CDR3: TGTGCCTGGAGTAGATATAATGCCGACTACTATGGCTACACCTTC.

V and J are TRBV28 and TRBJ1-2, with 10 bases aligning to TRBD1. The CDR3 has 15 residues. Germline V CDR1 and CDR2: MDHEN, SYDVKM. With V trimmed by 5 bases and J by 4 bases, 7 bases remained unmatched. The DNA for the CDR3 is TGTGCCAGCAGTGCCCCGGGACAGGGGAGCTATGGCTACACCTTC. This codes for CASSAPGQGSYGYTF.

The V and J genes are TRBV6-5 and TRBJ2-7; possible D gene TRBD2, 5 bases. Deletions cut 2 bases from V and 5 bases from J, with 16 bases between. CDR1 and CDR2 (germline): MNHEY, SVGAGI. The CDR3 totals 15 residues. CDR3 in DNA: TGTGCCAGCAGTTACCATGCTGGACTGGTGGACGAGCAGTACGTC. Translation gives CASSYHAGLVDEQYV.

The V call is TRBV24-1, the J call TRBJ1-1, with D perhaps TRBD1 (5 bases). Trimming removed 5 bases at V and 0 bases at J, with 9 bases between. Germline CDR1 KGHDR, CDR2 SFDVKD. The CDR3 is 14 residues long. DNA for the CDR3: TGTGCCACCAGTGGGGGGGGATTGAACACTGAAGCTTTCTTT. Translating gives CATSGGGLNTEAFF.

The CDR3 DNA is TGTGCCAGCAGATCTGGCGGGGGGGCCTGGGAGACCCAGTACTTC. Amino acids: CASRSGGGAWETQYF. This sequence joins TRBV6-5 and TRBJ2-5; 9 bases line up with TRBD2. V lost 6 bases to trimming and J lost 5 bases; unmatched junction nucleotides: 10. Per germline, CDR1 MNHEY and CDR2 SVGAGI. CDR3 length: 15 residues.

The chain links TRBV9 to TRBJ1-6; TRBD1 matches 8 bases. V trimming: 1 base; J trimming: 5 bases; junction bases outside the gene matches: 8. The CDR3 runs 17 residues. Germline-derived CDR1 and CDR2 are SGDLS and YYNGEE. CDR3 protein: CASSVSLQGAHNSPLHF. The CDR3 DNA is TGTGCCAGCAGCGTAAGTTTGCAGGGGGCTCATAATTCACCCCTCCACTTT.

V and J are TRBV6-5 and TRBJ2-7, with 8 bases lining up with TRBD1. From germline, CDR1 is MNHEY and CDR2 SVGAGI. This CDR3 spans 13 amino acids. Trimming took 6 bases from V and 4 from J; bases not matched to a gene: 5. The CDR3, as DNA: TGTGCCAGCAGCCAGGGGGCAAGGTACGAGCAGTACTTC. Amino acids: CASSQGARYEQYF.

The table lists this clone with a count of one. The rearrangement uses TRBV10-2 and TRBJ1-6; possible D gene TRBD1, 6 bases. CDR1 is WSHSY, CDR2 SAAADI, per germline. This CDR3 has 15 amino acids. V lost 2 bases, J lost 5 bases, and 10 bases lay in between. CDR3 protein: CASSEGQIDNSPLHF. The CDR3 nucleotides are TGCGCCAGCAGTGAGGGACAGATTGATAATTCACCCCTCCACTTT.

This chain uses TRBV3-1 (or the pseudogene TRBV3-2) with TRBJ1-4; D is perhaps TRBD1 (5 bases). The CDR3 is 14 amino acids. Germline CDR1 and CDR2: LGHDT and YNNKEL (reference sequence). The CDR3 region has the DNA TGTGCAACCCAAGGCGGGGCGCGAAGTGAAAAACTGTTTTTT. Residues: CATQGGARSEKLFF.

V gene TRBV6-5 combines with J gene TRBJ1-2; D is perhaps TRBD1 (6 bases). V was shortened by 7 bases and J by 6 bases, with 18 bases between the two germline ends. Germline V gene lookup returns CDR1 MNHEY and CDR2 SVGAGI. The CDR3 consists of 14 residues. The CDR3 is CASIPGGGADGYTF. As DNA, the CDR3 is TGTGCCAGCATCCCGGGGGGGGGCGCCGATGGCTACACCTTC.

V is TRBV2 and J is TRBJ1-2; D gene ambiguous. The CDR3 contains 14 residues. Germline V gene sequence: CDR1 SNHLY, CDR2 FYNNEI. The ends were cut back, 5 bases at V and 4 bases at J, with 14 bases in the middle. The CDR3 coding sequence is TGTGCCAGCAGTTCCCGAGGGTTTCCCTATGGCTACACCTTC. Encoded protein: CASSSRGFPYGYTF.

This chain connects TRBV30 to TRBJ1-1, with D maybe TRBD1 (5 bases). Germline CDR1 GTSNPN, CDR2 SVGIG (reference sequence). The V and J ends lost 3 bases and 1 base respectively, with 9 bases between them. The CDR3 spans 13 residues. CDR3 in amino acids: CAWSATENTEAFF. In DNA form, the CDR3 reads TGTGCCTGGAGCGCGACAGAGAACACTGAAGCTTTCTTT.

The rearrangement uses TRBV5-6 and TRBJ2-1, with D hard to call. Trimming pared 4 bases from V and 3 bases from J, leaving 17 bases between. The CDR3 length is 16 residues. Germline CDR1 and CDR2: SGHDT and YYEEEE. The CDR3 here is CASSPPSGSLYNEQFF. The CDR3 region has the DNA TGTGCCAGCAGCCCCCCCTCCGGGTCACTCTACAATGAGCAGTTCTTC.

This clone appeared once. CDR3 in amino acids: CATTPRTASGTDTQYF. The CDR3 bases are TGTGCCACTACACCCCGGACAGCTTCTGGCACAGATACGCAGTATTTT. The chain uses TRBV15 and TRBJ2-3, with TRBD1 as a possible D gene (6 bases). Trimming took 9 bases from V and 1 from J, leaving 20 bases between them. CDR1 and CDR2 from the germline V gene are LNHNV and YYDKDF (reference sequence). The CDR3 is made up of 16 amino acids.